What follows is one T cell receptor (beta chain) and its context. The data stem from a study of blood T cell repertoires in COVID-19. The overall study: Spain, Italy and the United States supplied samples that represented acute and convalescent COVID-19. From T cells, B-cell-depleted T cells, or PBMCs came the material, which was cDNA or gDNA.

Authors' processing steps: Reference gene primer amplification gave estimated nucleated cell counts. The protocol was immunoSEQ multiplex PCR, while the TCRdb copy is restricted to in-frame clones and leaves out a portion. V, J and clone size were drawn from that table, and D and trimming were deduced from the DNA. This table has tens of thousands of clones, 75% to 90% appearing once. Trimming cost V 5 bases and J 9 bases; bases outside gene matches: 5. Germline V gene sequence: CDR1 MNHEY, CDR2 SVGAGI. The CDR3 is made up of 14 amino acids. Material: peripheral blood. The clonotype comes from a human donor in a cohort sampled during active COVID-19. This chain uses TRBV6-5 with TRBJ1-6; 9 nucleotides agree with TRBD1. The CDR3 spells CASSPRTGVSPLHF. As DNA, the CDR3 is TGTGCCAGCAGTCCCCGGACAGGGGTTTCACCCCTCCACTTT.